This T cell receptor (beta chain) was retrieved from a study of vaccination effects on CD4 cells after COVID-19 (dated by TCRdb to the early 2020s). For context, the study as a whole: Across the study, the median time from the second dose to post-vaccine sampling was 72 days (range 14 to 241). In both COVID-19 convalescent patients and infection-naive vaccine recipients, the study compared SARS-CoV-2 spike-specific CD4+ TCR repertoires from before mRNA vaccination with those from after it. A total of 10 COVID-19 convalescent patients and 4 SARS-CoV-2-naive healthy vaccine recipients were included in the full study. Cultures from other donors in the study were sequenced with the Oncomine TCR Beta short-read assay on an Illumina iSeq 100.

Summary of the overall study and its limitations: In healthy vaccine recipients, vaccine-induced clones were almost all SARS-CoV-2 mono-reactive, with only 1 of 255 being cross-reactive with common cold coronaviruses. The study was limited by a small number of convalescent patients and lacked early post-infection timepoints. Marked clonal contraction was observed in both infection-induced and vaccine-induced clones at late post-vaccination timepoints, consistent with waning T cell responses.

Taken from the germline V gene (reference sequence), the CDR1 and CDR2 loops are DFQATT and SNEGSKA. From the cysteine up to the phenylalanine, the CDR3 has a length of 16 residues. Left in the record is the CDR3 DNA by itself, 48 bases read in frame from the first base. Compared with germline, V lacks 3 bases and J lacks 0 bases; bases without a gene match: 8. Concerning this clone itself: It has no known antigen specificity. The sample holds no much larger clone one base away, and base qualities are not on file.

To identify antigen-specific CD4+ T cell clonotypes by their expansion, the ViraFEST assay first stimulated PBMC with viral peptide pools and then applied TCR sequencing. After 10 days of culture, CD4+ T cells were isolated with the EasySep CD4+ T cell isolation kit. Participants received two doses of either the BNT162b2 or the mRNA-1273 mRNA SARS-CoV-2 vaccine. Negative nucleocapsid antibody results before and after vaccination confirmed that the healthy vaccine recipients had no prior SARS-CoV-2 infection. About 1.8 million PBMC per well were cultured with about 9.6 ug/ml peptides in IMDM containing around 5.3% human AB serum, approximately 10 IU/ml IL-2 and gentamicin. On days 3 and 7, half of the culture medium was replaced with fresh IL-2-containing medium. Unless noted otherwise, every peptide stimulation condition was grown in triplicate wells. Using Ficoll-Paque Plus gradient centrifugation, PBMC were separated from whole blood and then either used fresh or cryopreserved at -140C. The spike proteins of SARS-CoV-2 and of the common cold coronaviruses HCoV-NL63, HCoV-OC43 and HCoV-229E were spanned by overlapping peptide pools. The QIAamp micro DNA kit was used to extract genomic DNA from the cultured CD4+ T cells.

The method behind the library was the immunoSEQ multiplex PCR assay. DNA from the cultured, isolated CD4+ T cells was subjected to TCR beta CDR3 sequencing. In the paper's pipeline: Non-productive TCR sequences were removed and reads were trimmed to the CDR3 region, keeping CDR3s of at least 7 amino acids. The MANAFEST web app was used to pick out antigen-specific clonotypes by comparing their expansion in peptide wells with that in reference cultures. To be called positive, a clone needed expansion at FDR<0.05 compared with the reference and with all other wells, an odds ratio greater than 5, and a frequency greater than 0.1% in two replicate wells. A clonotype was defined as cross-reactive if the clonotype was significantly expanded both in SARS-CoV-2 spike wells and in at least one common cold coronavirus spike condition. CDR3 similarity was assessed by Levenshtein distance using the stringdist R package, and unrooted trees were constructed with ape in R 3.6.1. In its TCRdb copy, this immuneACCESS table keeps in-frame sequences only and misses some clones. Where compared with another copy, unresolved V genes explain less than half of these, and the others have no known cause. V, J and clone size are taken as reported in that table, and D and trimming were inferred from the DNA itself. A total of around 24,000 clones appear in this sample, approximately 80% of them only once. Approximately 5.6% of the sample rests with the top ten.

This receptor chain uses TRBV20-1 and TRBJ2-1, with 7 bases in between that match TRBD1. The source material was CD4+ T cells from PBMCs cultured with SARS-CoV-2 spike peptides, sampled after COVID-19 vaccination. The intended sense of this specimen's cell subset or site label: SARS-CoV-2 spike overlapping peptide pool stimulation. This TCR derives from a human donor who received a COVID-19 vaccine. Some clones in this sample may be carry-over from other donors' samples. In nucleotide form, the sequence is TGCAGTGCTAGTTGGCAACAGGGGAGCTCCTACAATGAGCAGTTCTTC. Its amino acids are CSASWQQGSSYNEQFF.